These T cell receptor beta chains were read from a single sample in a study of neurological immune-mediated disorders. Each CDR3 protein is one row after TCRdb ran MiXCR on the 5' RACE reads. The sample includes more than 40,000 distinct CDR3 sequences, approximately 3% seen only once; the top ten take less than 15%. Sequencing was done on a sample of PBMCs. All receptors come from a woman aged 45-65 years with multiple sclerosis. CDR3s include the opening cysteine and the closing phenylalanine or tryptophan. The D gene is left open where the match is weak. Size is stated as once, few or many counts, or a class when the clone is expanded.

D gene: TRBD1
V gene: TRBV24-1
J gene: TRBJ2-5
clone size: many
CDR3 DNA: TGTGCCACCAGTAGGACAGGGACCGTTCAAGAGACCCAGTACTTC
CDR3 protein: CATSRTGTVQETQYF

D gene: TRBD2
V gene: TRBV20-1
J gene: TRBJ2-5
clone size: many
CDR3 DNA: TGCAGTGCTAGAGATCAACAGGGGGCTTTCGCGACTAGCGGGATCCTCGACGAGACCCAGTACTTC
CDR3 protein: CSARDQQGAFATSGILDETQYF

D gene: .
V gene: TRBV20-1
J gene: TRBJ2-3
clone size: many
CDR3 DNA: TGCAGTGCTAGAGACAGGGCCTTCACAGATACGCAGTATTTT
CDR3 protein: CSARDRAFTDTQYF

D gene: .
V gene: TRBV7-2
J gene: TRBJ1-4
clone size: many
CDR3 DNA: TGTGCCAGCAGCTCTATGCCAGGAACTAATGAAAAACTGTTTTTT
CDR3 protein: CASSSMPGTNEKLFF

D gene: .
V gene: TRBV4-1
J gene: TRBJ1-6
clone size: many
CDR3 DNA: TGCGCCAGCAGCCAAGTTCCAGGGGTATCACCCCTCCACTTT
CDR3 protein: CASSQVPGVSPLHF

D gene: TRBD2
V gene: TRBV10-3
J gene: TRBJ2-7
clone size: many
CDR3 DNA: TGTGCCATCAGCCTCGGGGGTAGCGGGAGGGGGTCCTACGAGCAGTACTTC
CDR3 protein: CAISLGGSGRGSYEQYF

D gene: TRBD1
V gene: TRBV12-3/TRBV12-4
J gene: TRBJ2-3
clone size: many
CDR3 DNA: TGTGCCAGCAGCAGACAGGGGGTTAGCACAGATACGCAGTATTTT
CDR3 protein: CASSRQGVSTDTQYF

D gene: .
V gene: TRBV29-1
J gene: TRBJ2-3
clone size: many
CDR3 DNA: TGCAGCGTTGAATACCAGGCCCTCCTCCGCACAGATACGCAGTATTTT
CDR3 protein: CSVEYQALLRTDTQYF

D gene: TRBD1
V gene: TRBV28
J gene: TRBJ1-5
clone size: many
CDR3 DNA: TGTGCCAGCAGTTCCCGCCCAGGGGGGAGCAATCAGCCCCAGCATTTT
CDR3 protein: CASSSRPGGSNQPQHF

D gene: .
V gene: TRBV5-1
J gene: TRBJ1-1
clone size: many
CDR3 DNA: TGCGCCAGCAGCTCGCCGCCGGACGGGAACACTGAAGCTTTCTTT
CDR3 protein: CASSSPPDGNTEAFF

D gene: TRBD2
V gene: TRBV7-9
J gene: TRBJ2-1
clone size: many
CDR3 DNA: TGTGCCAGCAGCCCCACAAGGCTAGCGGTATACAATGAGCAGTTCTTC
CDR3 protein: CASSPTRLAVYNEQFF

D gene: .
V gene: TRBV7-8
J gene: TRBJ2-1
clone size: many
CDR3 DNA: TGTGCCAGCAGCTTAGTGGGCAATGAGCAGTTCTTC
CDR3 protein: CASSLVGNEQFF

D gene: TRBD1
V gene: TRBV5-1
J gene: TRBJ2-5
clone size: many
CDR3 DNA: TGCGCCAGCAGCGGGCAGGGACAGCAAGAGACCCAGTACTTC
CDR3 protein: CASSGQGQQETQYF

D gene: .
V gene: TRBV5-1
J gene: TRBJ2-2
clone size: many
CDR3 DNA: TGCGCCAGCAGCTTGTCGCCGCCGAACACCGGGGAGCTGTTTTTT
CDR3 protein: CASSLSPPNTGELFF

D gene: TRBD1
V gene: TRBV6-5
J gene: TRBJ1-6
clone size: many
CDR3 DNA: TGTGCCAGCAGTTTGACAGGGCAGGGAGCCTATAATTCACCCCTCCACTTT
CDR3 protein: CASSLTGQGAYNSPLHF

D gene: TRBD2
V gene: TRBV27
J gene: TRBJ2-7
clone size: many
CDR3 DNA: TGTGCCAGCTTTCCCTACGGGAGGGCCTACGAGCAGTACTTC
CDR3 protein: CASFPYGRAYEQYF

D gene: .
V gene: TRBV20-1
J gene: TRBJ2-7
clone size: many
CDR3 DNA: TGCAGTGCTAGAGATTTATTCGGGAGAGGGGGCTACGAGCAGTACTTC
CDR3 protein: CSARDLFGRGGYEQYF

D gene: TRBD2
V gene: TRBV7-2
J gene: TRBJ2-3
clone size: many
CDR3 DNA: TGTGCCAGCAGTTTCCCTAGCGGGGGCACAGATACGCAGTATTTT
CDR3 protein: CASSFPSGGTDTQYF

D gene: .
V gene: TRBV20-1
J gene: TRBJ2-2
clone size: many
CDR3 DNA: TGCAGTGCTAGTGCCGACAGGGGAGGGAGCACCGGGGAGCTGTTTTTT
CDR3 protein: CSASADRGGSTGELFF

D gene: .
V gene: TRBV27
J gene: TRBJ2-2
clone size: few
CDR3 DNA: TGTGCCAGCAGTTTCGGAGGCACCGGGGAGCTGTTTTTT
CDR3 protein: CASSFGGTGELFF

D gene: .
V gene: TRBV20-1
J gene: TRBJ2-5
clone size: many
CDR3 DNA: TGCAGTGCTAGAGATCCGTCCAGCGGATTTAAAGAGACCCAGTACTTC
CDR3 protein: CSARDPSSGFKETQYF

D gene: TRBD2
V gene: TRBV20-1
J gene: TRBJ2-5
clone size: many
CDR3 DNA: TGCAGTGCCGCCGGGCCGCGGGGGGGATTTCAAGAGACCCAGTACTTC
CDR3 protein: CSAAGPRGGFQETQYF

D gene: .
V gene: TRBV12-3/TRBV12-4
J gene: TRBJ2-1
clone size: many
CDR3 DNA: TGTGCCAGCAGTTTACAGGCGTACAATGAGCAGTTCTTC
CDR3 protein: CASSLQAYNEQFF

D gene: .
V gene: TRBV5-1
J gene: TRBJ1-6
clone size: many
CDR3 DNA: TGCGCCAGCAGCTTGGCAGGGGTGGCTAATTCACCCCTCCACTTT
CDR3 protein: CASSLAGVANSPLHF

D gene: TRBD2
V gene: TRBV10-2
J gene: TRBJ2-1
clone size: many
CDR3 DNA: TGCGCCAGCAGTGAGTCGATTTTTGCGGGAGCCTTCGGTGAGCAGTTCTTC
CDR3 protein: CASSESIFAGAFGEQFF

D gene: .
V gene: TRBV11-2
J gene: TRBJ2-3
clone size: many
CDR3 DNA: TGTGCCAGCAGCGTAATGTGGGACCTGTATTTT
CDR3 protein: CASSVMWDLYF

D gene: .
V gene: TRBV20-1
J gene: TRBJ2-3
clone size: many
CDR3 DNA: TGCAGCCGCGGGGACCTCACAGATACGCAGTATTTT
CDR3 protein: CSRGDLTDTQYF

D gene: .
V gene: TRBV6-5
J gene: TRBJ1-5
clone size: many
CDR3 DNA: TGTGCCAGCAGTTACAGGGGCAGTCAGCCCCAGCATTTT
CDR3 protein: CASSYRGSQPQHF

D gene: TRBD2
V gene: TRBV5-1
J gene: TRBJ2-7
clone size: many
CDR3 DNA: TGCGCCAGCAGCTATAGCGGGACCAACGAGCAGTACTTC
CDR3 protein: CASSYSGTNEQYF

D gene: .
V gene: TRBV11-2
J gene: TRBJ2-6
clone size: many
CDR3 DNA: TGTGCCTCCGGCAATCGGGTCCAAACTCCTACTTCAACCTCTGGGGCCAACGTCCTGACTTTC
CDR3 protein: CASGNRVQTPTSTSGANVLTF

D gene: TRBD2
V gene: TRBV5-4
J gene: TRBJ2-5
clone size: many
CDR3 DNA: TGTGCCAGCAGCATGGGACTAGCGGGATTAGAGACCCAGTACTTC
CDR3 protein: CASSMGLAGLETQYF

D gene: .
V gene: TRBV7-2
J gene: TRBJ2-2
clone size: many
CDR3 DNA: TGTGCCAGCAGCTTCCCCCCGGGCAGGACGAACACCGGGGAGCTGTTTTTT
CDR3 protein: CASSFPPGRTNTGELFF

D gene: .
V gene: TRBV7-9
J gene: TRBJ2-5
clone size: many
CDR3 DNA: TGTGCCAGCAGCTTTACCGGTTCGGGGGAGACCCAGTACTTC
CDR3 protein: CASSFTGSGETQYF

D gene: TRBD1
V gene: TRBV7-2
J gene: TRBJ1-2
clone size: many
CDR3 DNA: TGTGCCAGCAGCACAGGGGGTCATGGCTACACCTTC
CDR3 protein: CASSTGGHGYTF

D gene: TRBD2
V gene: TRBV6-2/TRBV6-3
J gene: TRBJ2-5
clone size: many
CDR3 DNA: TGTGCCAGCAGTTCGCCAGCGGGAGGGAGAGAGACCCAGTACTTC
CDR3 protein: CASSSPAGGRETQYF

D gene: TRBD1
V gene: TRBV20-1
J gene: TRBJ1-2
clone size: many
CDR3 DNA: TGCAGTGCTAGACAGGGGGTGGGGTATGGCTACACCTTC
CDR3 protein: CSARQGVGYGYTF

D gene: TRBD2
V gene: TRBV9
J gene: TRBJ2-2
clone size: many
CDR3 DNA: TGTGCCAGCAGCCCAGTCGGCGGGAGAGCCACCGGGGAGCTGTTTTTT
CDR3 protein: CASSPVGGRATGELFF

D gene: .
V gene: TRBV24-1
J gene: TRBJ2-2
clone size: many
CDR3 DNA: TGTGCCACCAGTGACCCCTCTTCCCACACCGGGGAGCTGTTTTTT
CDR3 protein: CATSDPSSHTGELFF

D gene: .
V gene: TRBV5-1
J gene: TRBJ2-1
clone size: many
CDR3 DNA: TGCGCCAGCAGCTTGGGGGCCAGGCCACCTTTGGGGAATGAGCAGTTCTTC
CDR3 protein: CASSLGARPPLGNEQFF